The 29 T cell receptor beta chains in this list originate from one sample, sequenced in a study of blood T cell repertoires in COVID-19. TCRdb's copy holds only in-frame clones and misses some; the assay was immunoSEQ multiplex PCR. The sample lists fewer than 200,000 clones; around 80% were seen once. The sample taken for sequencing was PBMCs or T cells enriched from blood (not recorded which). The receptors were gathered from a man aged 45-65 years who had recovered from COVID-19.

The chain uses TRBV5-4 and TRBJ2-3; 7 bases fit TRBD2. CDR3 length: 15 residues. V dropped 5 bases and J dropped 2; count of bases not matched to a gene: 8. Germline V CDR1 and CDR2: SGHNT, YYREEE (reference sequence). CDR3 bases: TGTGCCAGCAGTCTGAGCGGGGCGATCACAGATACGCAGTATTTT. Translating gives CASSLSGAITDTQYF.

The chain uses TRBV5-8 and TRBJ2-3, with D possibly matching TRBD2 (6 bases). The V end was cut by 1 base, the J end by 0 bases, with 9 bases between. Germline values: CDR1 SGHTS, CDR2 YDEGEE. This CDR3 is built from 15 residues. The CDR3 spells CASSLTGTSTDTQYF. DNA for the CDR3: TGTGCCAGCAGCTTGACTGGGACTAGCACAGATACGCAGTATTTT.

This clone showed up just a few times. The chain carries TRBV5-5 and TRBJ2-7; the D gene is possibly TRBD1 (6 bases). The CDR3 contains 14 residues. V was shortened by 2 bases and J by 2 bases, with 11 bases between the two germline ends. Germline CDR1 reads SGHKS; CDR2 reads YYEKEE (reference sequence). CDR3 region: CASSFGQSAYEQYF. CDR3 DNA sequence: TGTGCCAGCAGCTTCGGACAGTCCGCCTACGAGCAGTACTTC.

In this sample, this clone turned up a few times. The chain joins TRBV6-2 or TRBV6-3 to TRBJ2-5; 12 nucleotides line up with TRBD2. V was pared by 6 bases and J by 0 bases, with 26 bases of the junction left unmatched. The CDR3 is made up of 23 amino acids. Looked up from germline, CDR1 is MNHEY and CDR2 is SVGEGT. CDR3 sequence (DNA): TGTGCCAGCAGCCCACCTAGGACTAGCGGGGCACCCAGACCAAAACCCTACCAAGAGACCCAGTACTTC. Translated: CASSPPRTSGAPRPKPYQETQYF.

The chain is built from TRBV27 and TRBJ2-3; 10 nucleotides align to TRBD2. This CDR3 is 18 amino acids long. Germline CDR1 and CDR2: MNHEY and SMNVEV (reference sequence). V shed 7 bases and J 0 bases; nucleotides not matched to a gene: 13. CDR3 sequence reads: CASTKRVKRGGSTDTQYF. As DNA, the CDR3 is TGTGCCAGCACGAAAAGGGTAAAGCGGGGGGGGAGCACAGATACGCAGTATTTT.

The gene calls are TRBV7-2 and TRBJ1-3; TRBD1 matches at 8 bases. The ends lost 2 bases at V and 2 bases at J; junction bases unmatched: 5. The CDR3 has 16 amino acids. Germline CDR1 reads SGHTA; CDR2 reads FQGNSA. CDR3: CASSLQGARAGNTIYF. The CDR3 DNA follows: TGTGCCAGCAGCTTACAGGGGGCGCGAGCTGGAAACACCATATATTTT.

This clone was counted between two and nine times. The genes are TRBV7-9 and TRBJ2-4; D unresolved. The V end lost 2 bases, the J end lost 13 bases, and 12 bases lay between the germline ends. The CDR3 is 12 residues long. The germline CDR1 and CDR2 sequences are SEHNR and FQNEAQ (reference sequence). CDR3 coding DNA: TGTGCCAGCAGCTTAAATGGCCAAATGCAGTACTTC. As protein: CASSLNGQMQYF.

This chain connects TRBV19 to TRBJ2-2; D uncertain. The V end was cut by 4 bases, the J end by 3 bases, with 12 bases between. CDR1 is LNHDA, CDR2 SQIVND, per germline (reference sequence). This CDR3 comprises 15 residues. The CDR3 DNA follows: TGTGCCAGTAGTAAACGACTCTTTCACACCGGGGAGCTGTTTTTT. Translation: CASSKRLFHTGELFF. The full variable domain, with the rest looked up from reference TRBV19 and TRBJ2-2, is DGGITQSPKYLFRKEGQNVTLSCEQNLNHDAMYWYRQDPGQGLRLIYYSQIVNDFQKGDIAEGYSVSREKKESFPLTVTSAQKNPTAFYLCASSKRLFHTGELFFGEGSRLTVL.

The chain recombines TRBV13 with TRBJ2-3, with 8 bases matching TRBD2. In germline, CDR1 is PRHDT, CDR2 FYEKMQ (reference sequence). CDR3 length equals 16 residues. With 2 bases clipped from V and 1 base from J, the junction kept 5 bases outside the gene matches. The CDR3 protein is CASSLKAGAGTDTQYF. The CDR3 DNA is TGTGCCAGCAGCTTAAAAGCGGGGGCGGGCACAGATACGCAGTATTTT. Full variable domain (missing parts from reference TRBV13 and TRBJ2-3): AAGVIQSPRHLIKEKRETATLKCYPIPRHDTVYWYQQGPGQDPQFLISFYEKMQSDKGSIPDRFSAQQFSDYHSELNMSSLELGDSALYFCASSLKAGAGTDTQYFGPGTRLTVL.

This clone was recorded a few times. The chain combines TRBV18 with TRBJ2-7; D is undetermined. CDR1 is KGHSH, CDR2 LQKENI, per germline. V lost 4 bases to trimming and J lost 2 bases, with 9 bases between them. The CDR3 sequence is 13 residues long. In nucleotides, the CDR3 is TGTGCCAGCTCACTACAACGAACCTACGAGCAGTACTTC. Encoded protein: CASSLQRTYEQYF. The full variable domain, its missing parts supplied by reference TRBV18 and TRBJ2-7, is NAGVMQNPRHLVRRRGQEARLRCSPMKGHSHVYWYRQLPEEGLKFMVYLQKENIIDESGMPKERFSAEFPKEGPSILRIQQVVRGDSAAYFCASSLQRTYEQYFGPGTRLTVT.

J is TRBJ1-4 and V is TRBV6-5; 7 positions agree with TRBD1. CDR1 and CDR2 (germline): MNHEY, SVGAGI. The V and J ends lost 5 bases and 8 bases, in that order; junction bases with no gene match: 8. There are 14 residues in the CDR3. CDR3 residues: CASSHRGQIEKLFF. For the CDR3, the DNA is TGTGCCAGCAGTCACAGGGGCCAAATAGAAAAACTGTTTTTT.

The V and J genes are TRBV9 and TRBJ2-1; 9 nucleotides align to TRBD2. With V trimmed by 4 bases and J by 0 bases, 8 bases remained unmatched. The CDR3 is 17 residues long. CDR1 is SGDLS, CDR2 YYNGEE, per germline. DNA for the CDR3: TGTGCCAGCAGCCCCCCTTATAGCGGGAGCTCCTACAATGAGCAGTTCTTC. The encoded protein is CASSPPYSGSSYNEQFF.

The J gene is TRBJ1-5, the V gene TRBV7-2, with D tentatively TRBD1 (6 bases). With 5 bases removed from V and 3 bases from J, the gap between germline ends came to 11 bases. CDR3 size: 14 residues. Germline loops: CDR1 SGHTA, CDR2 FQGNSA. In DNA, the CDR3 is TGTGCCAGCAGCCAACAGGGTTACAATCAGCCCCAGCATTTT. Translation gives CASSQQGYNQPQHF.

This sequence joins TRBV10-2 and TRBJ2-6; 9 bases line up with TRBD1. Trimming removed 6 bases from V and 2 bases from J; junction bases left unmatched: 8. CDR3 length equals 17 residues. Germline lookup yields CDR1 WSHSY and CDR2 SAAADI. The CDR3 DNA is TGCGCCAGCAGCGCCGGGACAGGGTTAGCTGGGGCCAACGTCCTGACTTTC. It is translated as CASSAGTGLAGANVLTF.

This chain links TRBV7-3 with TRBJ1-3, with D possibly matching TRBD1 (6 bases). The CDR3 is 15 amino acids. V shed 5 bases and J shed 2 bases, with 13 bases lying between them. The V gene's germline CDR1 is SGHTA and CDR2 FQGTGA. CDR3 sequence (DNA): TGTGCCAGCAGCCCCATGACAGGACCTGGAAACACCATATATTTT. Translated, it gives CASSPMTGPGNTIYF.

This clone came up once. The rearrangement links TRBV6-2 or TRBV6-3 to TRBJ2-1; D not resolved. Germline V gene sequence: CDR1 MNHEY, CDR2 SVGEGT. The CDR3 contains 16 residues. Trimming stripped 0 bases from V and 5 bases from J, with 14 bases between. The CDR3 here is CASSYSPTRSHNEQFF. The CDR3 DNA follows: TGTGCCAGCAGTTACTCCCCAACGAGGAGTCACAATGAGCAGTTCTTC.

The V call is TRBV30, the J call TRBJ2-3, with D perhaps TRBD1 (5 bases). Looked up from germline, CDR1 is GTSNPN and CDR2 is SVGIG (reference sequence). Trimming pared 3 bases from V and 2 bases from J, leaving 18 bases between. The CDR3 covers 16 residues. CDR3 DNA sequence: TGTGCCTGGAGCCCCTTAGTGGGGCGAGACACAGATACGCAGTATTTT. Its translation: CAWSPLVGRDTDTQYF. Based on the CDR3 plus reference TRBV30 and TRBJ2-3, the full variable domain is SQTIHQWPATLVQPVGSPLSLECTVEGTSNPNLYWYRQAAGRGLQLLFYSVGIGQISSEVPQNLSASRPQDRQFILSSKKLLLSDSGFYLCAWSPLVGRDTDTQYFGPGTRLTVL.

The gene calls are TRBV9 and TRBJ1-4; D uncertain. Between the trimmed V and J ends, which lost 0 bases and 8 bases, there was a span of 17 bases. Per the germline V gene, CDR1 is SGDLS and CDR2 is YYNGEE. The CDR3 has 16 residues. Here the CDR3 reads CASSVGIGGSGEKLFF. In DNA form, the CDR3 reads TGTGCCAGCAGCGTAGGAATAGGAGGGAGCGGGGAAAAACTGTTTTTT. Filled out from reference TRBV9 and TRBJ1-4, the complete variable domain reads DSGVTQTPKHLITATGQRVTLRCSPRSGDLSVYWYQQSLDQGLQFLIQYYNGEERAKGNILERFSAQQFPDLHSELNLSSLELGDSALYFCASSVGIGGSGEKLFFGSGTQLSVL.

This chain uses TRBV27 with TRBJ2-7; 8 bases map to TRBD1. Germline V gives CDR1 MNHEY, CDR2 SMNVEV (reference sequence). The CDR3 contains 16 residues. Germline trimming cut 0 bases from V and 4 bases from J; bases unmatched to any gene: 8. CDR3 sequence (DNA): TGTGCCAGCAGTTTATCGATGGGGACAGGTAGTTACGAGCAGTACTTC. Translation gives CASSLSMGTGSYEQYF.

The chain is built from TRBV2 and TRBJ1-2, with TRBD1 matching 7 bases. This CDR3 contains 14 residues. CDR1 is SNHLY, CDR2 FYNNEI, per germline. After removal of 0 bases from V and 7 bases from J, the junction contained 5 bases not matched to a gene. The CDR3 here is CASSEAGQRGGYTF. DNA for the CDR3: TGTGCCAGCAGTGAAGCGGGACAGCGAGGTGGCTACACCTTC.

The V call is TRBV2, the J call TRBJ2-2; D is unclear. The V gene's germline CDR1 is SNHLY and CDR2 FYNNEI. Deletions cut 7 bases from V and 4 bases from J, with 13 bases between. This CDR3 region has 14 residues. The CDR3 DNA is TGTGCCAGCAAATTGGCGGATATCACCGGGGAGCTGTTTTTT. Its protein is CASKLADITGELFF.

The V call is TRBV7-9, the J call TRBJ1-3; D is uncertain. Germline V gene lookup returns CDR1 SEHNR and CDR2 FQNEAQ (reference sequence). This CDR3 comprises 17 residues. V was trimmed by 2 bases and J by 2 bases, leaving 16 bases between them. The CDR3 DNA is TGTGCCAGCAGCTTATCGTCGGGTGGTGGTCCTGGAAACACCATATATTTT. Its protein product is CASSLSSGGGPGNTIYF.

This rearrangement joins TRBV7-2 to TRBJ1-4, with D possibly matching TRBD1 (5 bases). The CDR3 covers 15 residues. Germline CDR1 reads SGHTA; CDR2 reads FQGNSA. V was shortened by 5 bases and J by 4 bases, with 14 bases between the two germline ends. The CDR3 loop reads CASSLRQSNNEKLFF. In DNA, the CDR3 is TGTGCCAGCAGCCTAAGACAGTCTAATAATGAAAAACTGTTTTTT.

The chain combines TRBV4-1 with TRBJ1-2; TRBD1 aligns across 8 bases. Germline loops: CDR1 MGHRA, CDR2 YSYEKL. J was trimmed by 4 bases and V by 2 bases; bases with no gene match: 6. The length of the CDR3 is 15 residues. The chain's CDR3 is CASSQSSTGGYGYTF. Here the CDR3 DNA reads TGCGCCAGCAGCCAATCAAGCACAGGGGGCTATGGCTACACCTTC.

The rearrangement uses TRBV12-5 and TRBJ2-7, with 10 nucleotides matching TRBD2. Germline V lookup: CDR1 LGHNT, CDR2 FRNRAP. The V and J ends lost 6 bases and 5 bases, in that order; junction bases with no gene match: 10. The CDR3 length is 15 residues. CDR3 residues: CASGRGTSESNEQYF. The CDR3 DNA reads as TGTGCTAGTGGCCGCGGGACTAGCGAATCGAACGAGCAGTACTTC.

This clone was found once. This chain joins TRBV7-2 and TRBJ2-7; 7 bases are shared with TRBD1. CDR1 and CDR2 (germline): SGHTA, FQGNSA. The V gene end was trimmed by 5 bases and the J gene end by 6 bases; junction bases not matched to a gene: 13. This CDR3 spans 15 amino acids. CDR3 region: CASSNRQGPRAEQYF. CDR3 sequence (DNA): TGTGCCAGCAGCAACAGACAGGGACCCAGGGCCGAGCAGTACTTC. Full variable domain (outside the CDR3, taken from reference TRBV7-2 and TRBJ2-7): GAGVSQSPSNKVTEKGKDVELRCDPISGHTALYWYRQSLGQGLEFLIYFQGNSAPDKSGLPSDRFSAERTGGSVSTLTIQRTQQEDSAVYLCASSNRQGPRAEQYFGPGTRLTVT.

By share of the sample, this clone is large. This chain uses TRBV6-5 with TRBJ2-3; weak D call: TRBD2 (6 bases). Trimming took 0 bases from V and 4 from J, leaving 11 bases between them. This CDR3 has 15 residues. Germline V CDR1 and CDR2: MNHEY, SVGAGI. The CDR3, as DNA: TGTGCCAGCAGTTACTCCGCGGGGTCCTCAGATACGCAGTATTTT. This translates into CASSYSAGSSDTQYF.

This chain links TRBV11-3 with TRBJ2-2; 7 bases are a match to TRBD1. The CDR3 sequence is 15 residues long. The V gene's germline CDR1 is SGHNT and CDR2 YENEEA. V lost 1 base, J lost 6 bases, and 5 bases stayed unmatched. In DNA, the CDR3 is TGTGCCAGCAGCTTAGGTCAGGGGGTCCCCGGGGAGCTGTTTTTT. Encoded protein: CASSLGQGVPGELFF.

This clone occurred a few times. J is TRBJ2-7 and V is TRBV4-2; 10 nucleotides line up with TRBD1. CDR1 and CDR2 from the germline V gene are LGHNA and YNFKEQ. The CDR3 loop spans 15 amino acids. J was trimmed by 4 bases and V by 1 base; bases with no gene match: 4. The CDR3 here is CASSQARQGAYEQYF. Written as DNA, the CDR3 is TGTGCCAGCAGCCAAGCGCGACAGGGGGCTTACGAGCAGTACTTC.